This TCR beta chain was documented in a study of cytomegalovirus exposure and HLA in healthy donors. Turning to this clone: What it binds is not known.

Primers: 60 Vbeta forward and 13 Jbeta reverse. Sequenced by immunoSEQ multiplex PCR; TCRdb stores in-frame clones only, minus some. The sample holds about 150,000 clones, 65% to 80% seen once. These donors, healthy bone marrow donors, were studied. Germline values: CDR1 SGHRS, CDR2 YFSETQ. CDR3 size: 13 residues. Trimming took 3 bases from V and 10 from J, leaving 16 bases between them. Overall study results and limits: Researchers reported in a later analysis that common viral pathogens appeared linked to several top clusters. Most TCR sequences proved rare, with some public TCRs found in many donors. According to an earlier analysis, most TCR beta V segments yielded productive rearrangements about 87% or about 30% of the time.

This chain links TRBV5-1 with TRBJ1-1; D not resolved. The source material was PBMCs. This sequence originates from a man between 18 and 35 years old in good health and CMV-seronegative. The CDR3 nucleotides are TGCGCCAGCAGCTCGAGCGAAGGTATAGGAGCTTTCTTT. This codes for CASSSSEGIGAFF.